This TCR beta chain was captured in a study of T cell changes during pregnancy in multiple sclerosis. Clones were sequenced by immunoSEQ multiplex PCR, and TCRdb holds only the in-frame ones, with some missing. The repertoire holds some 99,000 clones, with approximately 95% as singletons. The input for sequencing was peripheral blood, taken after pregnancy. The sequence derives from a female donor with multiple sclerosis, enrolled in a pregnancy study.

The CDR3 reads CASSDREGLQETQYF. The CDR3 nucleotides are TGTGCCAGCAGTGATCGCGAGGGACTACAAGAGACCCAGTACTTC. This chain links TRBV2 with TRBJ2-5; TRBD2 matches 7 bases. Trimming at V came to 3 bases and at J to 2 bases, leaving 6 bases not matched to a gene. This CDR3 contains 15 residues. Per germline, CDR1 SNHLY and CDR2 FYNNEI.